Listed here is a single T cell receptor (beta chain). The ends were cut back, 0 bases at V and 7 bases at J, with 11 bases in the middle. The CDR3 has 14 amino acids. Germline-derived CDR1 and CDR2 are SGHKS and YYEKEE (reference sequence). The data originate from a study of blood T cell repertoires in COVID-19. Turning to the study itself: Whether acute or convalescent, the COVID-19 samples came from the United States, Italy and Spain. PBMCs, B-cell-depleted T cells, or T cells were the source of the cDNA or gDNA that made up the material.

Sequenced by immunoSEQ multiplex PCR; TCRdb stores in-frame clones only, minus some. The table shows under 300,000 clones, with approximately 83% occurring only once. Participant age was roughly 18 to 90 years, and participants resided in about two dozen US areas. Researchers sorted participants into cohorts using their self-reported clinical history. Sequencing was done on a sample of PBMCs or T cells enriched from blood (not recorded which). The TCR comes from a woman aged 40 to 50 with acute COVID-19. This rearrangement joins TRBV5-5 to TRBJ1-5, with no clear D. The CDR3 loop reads CASSLAGSDQPQHF. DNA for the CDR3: TGTGCCAGCAGCTTGGCGGGGTCGGACCAGCCCCAGCATTTT. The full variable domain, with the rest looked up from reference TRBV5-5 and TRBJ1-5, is DAGVTQSPTHLIKTRGQQVTLRCSPISGHKSVSWYQQVLGQGPQFIFQYYEKEERGRGNFPDRFSARQFPNYSSELNVNALLLGDSALYLCASSLAGSDQPQHFGDGTRLSIL.